Sequencing of this T cell receptor beta chain was carried out in a study of chemoradiotherapy in HPV16-positive cancers. Overall study: Functional T-cell assays on a couple of HPV16-positive patients' cells defined candidate HPV-specific clones and common TCR motifs.

The table came from immunoSEQ multiplex PCR; TCRdb's copy has only in-frame clones and leaves some out. The sample has about 39,000 clones, around 80% seen once. With respect to this clone: As yet, its antigen is unknown.

This CDR3 comprises 17 residues. The V and J ends lost 0 bases and 0 bases, in that order; junction bases with no gene match: 4. The V gene's germline CDR1 is GTSNPN and CDR2 SVGIG (reference sequence). The study's findings and limits: Candidate HPV-specific clones and E7-related TCR motifs grew in tumor during treatment. HPV-responsive T-cell expansion during chemoradiotherapy was linked to improved recurrence-free survival in HPV16-positive patients. HPV-specific T cells were functionally defined from only a couple of HPV16-positive patients.

The sequences come from blood, collected from a patient who underwent chemoradiotherapy. This receptor was identified in a human donor with HPV-associated anogenital cancer. V is TRBV30 and J is TRBJ2-2; 10 bases line up with TRBD1. The CDR3 sequence is CAWSVDRGRANTGELFF. The CDR3 DNA reads as TGTGCCTGGAGTGTAGACAGGGGGCGTGCGAACACCGGGGAGCTGTTTTTT. The entire variable domain, with the rest obtained from reference TRBV30 and TRBJ2-2, is as follows: SQTIHQWPATLVQPVGSPLSLECTVEGTSNPNLYWYRQAAGRGLQLLFYSVGIGQISSEVPQNLSASRPQDRQFILSSKKLLLSDSGFYLCAWSVDRGRANTGELFFGEGSRLTVL.